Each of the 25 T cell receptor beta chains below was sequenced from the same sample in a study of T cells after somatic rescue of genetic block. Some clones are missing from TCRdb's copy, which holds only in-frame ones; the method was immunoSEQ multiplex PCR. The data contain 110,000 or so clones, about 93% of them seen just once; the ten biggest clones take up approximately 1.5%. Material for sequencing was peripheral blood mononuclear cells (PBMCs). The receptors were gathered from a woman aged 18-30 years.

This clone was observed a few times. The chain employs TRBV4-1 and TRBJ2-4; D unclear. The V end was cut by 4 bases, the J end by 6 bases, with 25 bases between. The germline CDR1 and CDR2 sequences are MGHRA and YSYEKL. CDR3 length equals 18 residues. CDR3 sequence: CASSPASRGPEALNIQYF. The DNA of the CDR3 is TGCGCCAGCAGCCCTGCGAGTAGAGGACCCGAAGCCCTAAACATTCAGTACTTC.

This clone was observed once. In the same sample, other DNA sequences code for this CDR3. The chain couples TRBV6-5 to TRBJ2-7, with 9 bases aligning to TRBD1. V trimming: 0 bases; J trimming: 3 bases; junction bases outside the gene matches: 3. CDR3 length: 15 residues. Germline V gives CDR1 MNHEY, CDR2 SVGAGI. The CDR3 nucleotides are TGTGCCAGCAGTTACTCACCGGGACAGGGCTACGAGCAGTACTTC. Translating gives CASSYSPGQGYEQYF.

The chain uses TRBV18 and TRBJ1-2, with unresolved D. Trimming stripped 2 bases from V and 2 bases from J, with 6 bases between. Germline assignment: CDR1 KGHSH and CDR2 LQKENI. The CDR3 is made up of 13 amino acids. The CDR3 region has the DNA TGTGCCAGCTCACCAACGGAGAACTATGGCTACACCTTC. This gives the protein CASSPTENYGYTF. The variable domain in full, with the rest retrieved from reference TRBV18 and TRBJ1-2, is NAGVMQNPRHLVRRRGQEARLRCSPMKGHSHVYWYRQLPEEGLKFMVYLQKENIIDESGMPKERFSAEFPKEGPSILRIQQVVRGDSAAYFCASSPTENYGYTFGSGTRLTVV.

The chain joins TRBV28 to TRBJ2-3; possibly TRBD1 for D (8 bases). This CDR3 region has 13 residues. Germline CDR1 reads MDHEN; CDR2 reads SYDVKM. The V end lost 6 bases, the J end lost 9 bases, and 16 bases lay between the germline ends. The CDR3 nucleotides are TGTGCCAGCAGCGCAGGACAGGGACTAACGCAGTATTTT. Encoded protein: CASSAGQGLTQYF.

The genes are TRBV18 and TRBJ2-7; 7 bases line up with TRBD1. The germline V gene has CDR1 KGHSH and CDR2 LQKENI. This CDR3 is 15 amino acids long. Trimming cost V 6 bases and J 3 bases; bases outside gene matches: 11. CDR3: CASSLDRVSFYEQYF. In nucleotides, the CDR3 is TGTGCCAGCTCGCTCGACAGGGTGAGTTTCTACGAGCAGTACTTC.

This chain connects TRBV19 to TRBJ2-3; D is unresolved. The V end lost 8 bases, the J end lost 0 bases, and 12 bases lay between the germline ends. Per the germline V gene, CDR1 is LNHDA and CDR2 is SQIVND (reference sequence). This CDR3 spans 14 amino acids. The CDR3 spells CASRKGESTDTQYF. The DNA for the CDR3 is TGTGCCAGTCGGAAGGGCGAAAGCACAGATACGCAGTATTTT.

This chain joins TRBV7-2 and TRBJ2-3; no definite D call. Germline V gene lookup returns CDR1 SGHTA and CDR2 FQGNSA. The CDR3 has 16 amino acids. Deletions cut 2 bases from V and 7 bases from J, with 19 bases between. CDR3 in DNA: TGTGCCAGCAGCTTACCCGGTTTGAGAACCCGCCATACGCAGTATTTT. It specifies CASSLPGLRTRHTQYF.

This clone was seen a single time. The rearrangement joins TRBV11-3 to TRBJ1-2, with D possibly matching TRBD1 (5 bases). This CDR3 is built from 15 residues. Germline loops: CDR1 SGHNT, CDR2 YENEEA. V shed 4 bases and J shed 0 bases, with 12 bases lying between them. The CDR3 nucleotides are TGTGCCAGCAGCTCCCTTGGGGGACCTAACTATGGCTACACCTTC. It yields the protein CASSSLGGPNYGYTF.

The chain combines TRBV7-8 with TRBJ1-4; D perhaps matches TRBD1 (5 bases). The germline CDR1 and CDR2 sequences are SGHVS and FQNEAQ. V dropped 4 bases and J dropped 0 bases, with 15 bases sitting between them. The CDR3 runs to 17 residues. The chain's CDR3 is CASSSLGGIATNEKLFF. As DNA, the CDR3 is TGTGCCAGCAGCTCCCTGGGGGGAATTGCAACTAATGAAAAACTGTTTTTT.

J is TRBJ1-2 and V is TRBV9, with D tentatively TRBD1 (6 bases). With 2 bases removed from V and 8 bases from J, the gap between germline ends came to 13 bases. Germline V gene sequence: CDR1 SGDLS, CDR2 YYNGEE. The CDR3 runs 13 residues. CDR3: CASSVSGAWGYTF. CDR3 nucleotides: TGTGCCAGCAGCGTTTCAGGGGCGTGGGGCTACACCTTC.

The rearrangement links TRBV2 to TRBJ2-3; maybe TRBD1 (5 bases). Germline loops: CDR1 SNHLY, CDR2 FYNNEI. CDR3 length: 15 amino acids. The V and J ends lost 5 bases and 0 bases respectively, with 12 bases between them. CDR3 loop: CASSLQDQSTDTQYF. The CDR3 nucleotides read TGTGCCAGCAGTTTACAGGACCAGAGCACAGATACGCAGTATTTT.

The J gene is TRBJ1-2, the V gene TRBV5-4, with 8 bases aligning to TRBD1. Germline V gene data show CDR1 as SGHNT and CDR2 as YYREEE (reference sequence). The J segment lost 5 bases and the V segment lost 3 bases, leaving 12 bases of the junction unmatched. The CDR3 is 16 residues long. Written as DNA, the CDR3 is TGTGCCAGCAGCTATAGGACAGGGAATGCAAAATATGGCTACACCTTC. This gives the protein CASSYRTGNAKYGYTF.

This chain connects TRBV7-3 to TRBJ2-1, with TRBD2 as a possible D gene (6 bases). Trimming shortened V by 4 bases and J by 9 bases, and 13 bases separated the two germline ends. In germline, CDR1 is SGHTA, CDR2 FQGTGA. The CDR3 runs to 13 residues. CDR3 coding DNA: TGTGCCAGCAGCTACAACGGGGGAGGTGAGCAGTTCTTC. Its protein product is CASSYNGGGEQFF.

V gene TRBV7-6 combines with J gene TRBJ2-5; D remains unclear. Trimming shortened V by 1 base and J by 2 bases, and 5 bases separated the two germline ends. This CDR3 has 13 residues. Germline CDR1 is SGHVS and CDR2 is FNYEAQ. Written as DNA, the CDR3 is TGTGCCAGCAGCTTAGTGGTTCAAGAGACCCAGTACTTC. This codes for CASSLVVQETQYF. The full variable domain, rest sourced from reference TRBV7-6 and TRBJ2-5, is GAGVSQSPRYKVTKRGQDVALRCDPISGHVSLYWYRQALGQGPEFLTYFNYEAQQDKSGLPNDRFSAERPEGSISTLTIQRTEQRDSAMYRCASSLVVQETQYFGPGTRLLVL.

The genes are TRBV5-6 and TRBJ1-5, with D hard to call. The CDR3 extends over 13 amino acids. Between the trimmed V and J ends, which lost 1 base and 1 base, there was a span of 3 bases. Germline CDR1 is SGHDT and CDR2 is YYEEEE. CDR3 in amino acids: CASSLSSNQPQHF. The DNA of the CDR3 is TGTGCCAGCAGCTTGAGCAGCAATCAGCCCCAGCATTTT.

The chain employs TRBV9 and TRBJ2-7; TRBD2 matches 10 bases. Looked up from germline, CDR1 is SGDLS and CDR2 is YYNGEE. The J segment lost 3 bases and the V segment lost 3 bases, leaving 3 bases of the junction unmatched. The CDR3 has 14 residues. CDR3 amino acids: CASSAGTSDYEQYF. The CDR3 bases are TGTGCCAGCAGCGCCGGGACTAGCGACTACGAGCAGTACTTC. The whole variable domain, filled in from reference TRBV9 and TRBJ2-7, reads DSGVTQTPKHLITATGQRVTLRCSPRSGDLSVYWYQQSLDQGLQFLIQYYNGEERAKGNILERFSAQQFPDLHSELNLSSLELGDSALYFCASSAGTSDYEQYFGPGTRLTVT.

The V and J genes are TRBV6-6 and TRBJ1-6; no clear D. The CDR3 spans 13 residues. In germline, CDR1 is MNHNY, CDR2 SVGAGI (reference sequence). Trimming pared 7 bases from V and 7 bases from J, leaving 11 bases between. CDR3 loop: CASTIDGNSPLHF. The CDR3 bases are TGTGCCAGCACCATTGACGGGAATTCACCCCTCCACTTT.

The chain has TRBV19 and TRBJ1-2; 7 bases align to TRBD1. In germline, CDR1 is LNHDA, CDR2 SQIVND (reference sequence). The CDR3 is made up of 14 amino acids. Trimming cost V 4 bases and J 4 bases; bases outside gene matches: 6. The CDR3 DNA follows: TGTGCCAGTAGTACTAGACAGGGTGGCTATGGCTACACCTTC. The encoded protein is CASSTRQGGYGYTF. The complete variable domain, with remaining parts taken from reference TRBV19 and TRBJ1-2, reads DGGITQSPKYLFRKEGQNVTLSCEQNLNHDAMYWYRQDPGQGLRLIYYSQIVNDFQKGDIAEGYSVSREKKESFPLTVTSAQKNPTAFYLCASSTRQGGYGYTFGSGTRLTVV.

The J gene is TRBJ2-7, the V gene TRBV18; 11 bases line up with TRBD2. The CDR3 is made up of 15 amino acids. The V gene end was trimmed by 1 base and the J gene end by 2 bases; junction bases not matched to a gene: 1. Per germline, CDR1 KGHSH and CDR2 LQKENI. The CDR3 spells CASSPRLAGTYEQYF. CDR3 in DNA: TGTGCCAGCTCACCACGACTAGCGGGGACCTACGAGCAGTACTTC.

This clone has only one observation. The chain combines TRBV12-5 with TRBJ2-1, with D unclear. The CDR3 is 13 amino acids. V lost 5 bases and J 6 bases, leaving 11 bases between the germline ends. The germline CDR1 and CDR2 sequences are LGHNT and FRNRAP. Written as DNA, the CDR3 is TGTGCTAGTGGTCTTCCGGTGGCCAATGAGCAGTTCTTC. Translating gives CASGLPVANEQFF.

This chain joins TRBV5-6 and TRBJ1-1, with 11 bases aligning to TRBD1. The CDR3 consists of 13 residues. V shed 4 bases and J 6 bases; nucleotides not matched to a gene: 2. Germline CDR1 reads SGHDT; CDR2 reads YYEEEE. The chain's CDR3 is CASSRGQGAEAFF. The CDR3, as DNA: TGTGCCAGCAGCAGGGGACAGGGGGCTGAAGCTTTCTTT.

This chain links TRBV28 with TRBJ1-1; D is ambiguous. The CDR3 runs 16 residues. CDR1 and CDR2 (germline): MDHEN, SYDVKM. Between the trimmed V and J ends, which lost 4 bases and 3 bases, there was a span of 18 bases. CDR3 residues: CASSWVTTNGDTEAFF. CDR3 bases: TGTGCCAGCAGTTGGGTAACAACAAACGGAGACACTGAAGCTTTCTTT.

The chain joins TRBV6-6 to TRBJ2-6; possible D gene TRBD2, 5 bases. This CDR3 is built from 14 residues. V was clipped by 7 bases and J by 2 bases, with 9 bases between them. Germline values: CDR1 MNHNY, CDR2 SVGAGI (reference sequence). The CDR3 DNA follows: TGTGCCAGCACTAGCTTGGCTGGGGCCAACGTCCTGACTTTC. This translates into CASTSLAGANVLTF.

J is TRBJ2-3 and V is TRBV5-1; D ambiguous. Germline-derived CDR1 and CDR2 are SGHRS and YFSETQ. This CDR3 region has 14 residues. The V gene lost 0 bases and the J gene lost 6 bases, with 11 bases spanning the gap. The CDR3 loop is CASSLGVTLDTQYF. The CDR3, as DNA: TGCGCCAGCAGCTTGGGAGTGACTTTGGATACGCAGTATTTT.

CDR3 bases: TGTGCCAGCAGCTTATCCCAGGGGGCCGGCAACACCATATATTTT. It codes for CASSLSQGAGNTIYF. V gene TRBV11-2 combines with J gene TRBJ1-3; 8 bases are a match to TRBD1. Germline CDR1 and CDR2: SGHAT and FQNNGV. The J segment lost 7 bases and the V segment lost 2 bases, leaving 7 bases of the junction unmatched. The CDR3 is made up of 15 amino acids.